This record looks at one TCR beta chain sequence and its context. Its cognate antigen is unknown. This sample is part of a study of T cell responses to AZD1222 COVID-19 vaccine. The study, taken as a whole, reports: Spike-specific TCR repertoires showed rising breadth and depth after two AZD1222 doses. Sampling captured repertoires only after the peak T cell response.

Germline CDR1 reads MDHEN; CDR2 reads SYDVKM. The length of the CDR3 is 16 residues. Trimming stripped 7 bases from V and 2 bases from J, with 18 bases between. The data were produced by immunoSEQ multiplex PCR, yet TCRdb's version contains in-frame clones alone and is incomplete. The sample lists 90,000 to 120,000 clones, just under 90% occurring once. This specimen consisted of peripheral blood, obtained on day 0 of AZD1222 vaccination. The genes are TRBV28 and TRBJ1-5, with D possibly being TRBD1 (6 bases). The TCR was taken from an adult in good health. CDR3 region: CASKWAGGARNQPQHF. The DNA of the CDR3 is TGTGCCAGCAAATGGGCCGGGGGCGCACGCAATCAGCCCCAGCATTTT.